The 18 T cell receptor beta chains reported below all come from one sample, sequenced in a study of shared clonotypes between healthy human individuals. Data came from immunoSEQ multiplex PCR; TCRdb stores just in-frame clones and leaves some out. The table includes about 1.5 million clones, roughly 96% detected once. Sequencing used naive CD4+ T cells sorted from blood. This sample's subset: CD45RA+ positively selected. The origin of the receptors is a man under 40 in good health.

This clone was observed a few times. V gene TRBV7-9 combines with J gene TRBJ1-2; 7 bases fit TRBD1. From germline, CDR1 is SEHNR and CDR2 FQNEAQ (reference sequence). With 8 bases clipped from V and 6 bases from J, the junction kept 6 bases outside the gene matches. CDR3 length equals 12 residues. The CDR3 region has the DNA TGTGCCAGCGGACAGGACCTCCATGGCTACACCTTC. Its protein product is CASGQDLHGYTF.

About this clone: This same CDR3 is encoded by further DNA sequences in the sample. The rearrangement joins TRBV5-1 to TRBJ1-1; D is undetermined. The CDR3 has 13 residues. The germline V and J ends were trimmed by 0 bases and 4 bases, with 7 bases remaining between them. Germline loops: CDR1 SGHRS, CDR2 YFSETQ. CDR3: CASSLEWGTEAFF. The CDR3 DNA sequence: TGCGCCAGCAGCTTGGAATGGGGCACTGAAGCTTTCTTT.

V gene TRBV9 combines with J gene TRBJ2-7; D is possibly TRBD2 (7 bases). Germline CDR1 and CDR2: SGDLS and YYNGEE. The CDR3 is 17 amino acids. V lost 3 bases and J lost 5, with 24 bases in between. The CDR3 DNA sequence: TGTGCCAGCAGCGCCCATGGGGGGGCAGGGGTTCACCACGAGCAGTACTTC. This codes for CASSAHGGAGVHHEQYF.

The chain combines TRBV25-1 with TRBJ2-1; no clear D gene. This CDR3 has 16 amino acids. Germline CDR1 MGHDK, CDR2 SYGVNS. V lost 7 bases and J 5 bases, leaving 21 bases between the germline ends. In nucleotides, the CDR3 is TGTGCCAGCATTTCGACTGGGCACACGAAGCACAATGAGCAGTTCTTC. Translated, it gives CASISTGHTKHNEQFF.

With regard to this clone: Within the sample, other DNA sequences also encode this same CDR3. The rearrangement joins TRBV19 to TRBJ2-7; unclear D gene. There are 12 residues in the CDR3. V dropped 4 bases and J dropped 2 bases, with 6 bases sitting between them. Germline CDR1 and CDR2: LNHDA and SQIVND (reference sequence). The CDR3 coding sequence is TGTGCCAGTAGTACCCGAGCCTACGAGCAGTACTTC. Translating it yields CASSTRAYEQYF.

The J gene is TRBJ1-5, the V gene TRBV10-3; tentatively, D is TRBD1 (5 bases). Germline loops: CDR1 ENHRY, CDR2 SYGVKD. Trimming shortened V by 0 bases and J by 0 bases, and 9 bases separated the two germline ends. The CDR3 spans 16 residues. The CDR3 spells CAISESGQYSNQPQHF. As DNA, the CDR3 is TGTGCCATCAGTGAGTCAGGACAATATAGCAATCAGCCCCAGCATTTT.

The chain uses TRBV9 and TRBJ2-3; 11 bases align to TRBD2. The V and J ends lost 3 bases and 7 bases, in that order; junction bases with no gene match: 10. Germline V gives CDR1 SGDLS, CDR2 YYNGEE. This CDR3 has 16 residues. The CDR3 nucleotides are TGTGCCAGCAGCGAGGGACTAGCGGAAAGCTTGTATACGCAGTATTTT. Its protein product is CASSEGLAESLYTQYF.

A single count supports this clone. This chain links TRBV6-1 with TRBJ2-7; 9 bases map to TRBD1. CDR3 length: 15 residues. Unmatched junction bases numbered 8, after V lost 6 bases and J lost 2 bases. Germline V CDR1 and CDR2: MNHNS, SASEGT. The CDR3 DNA reads as TGTGCCAGCAGAAACCGCCGGGACAGGGCCTACGAGCAGTACTTC. This translates into CASRNRRDRAYEQYF.

V is TRBV4-3 and J is TRBJ2-3; TRBD1 is a possible D gene (5 bases). This CDR3 spans 16 amino acids. Per germline, CDR1 LGHNA and CDR2 YSLEER. Trimming pared 1 base from V and 2 bases from J, leaving 13 bases between. As DNA, the CDR3 is TGCGCCAGCAGCCAAGGACCCCTACAGGCCACAGATACGCAGTATTTT. Translating it yields CASSQGPLQATDTQYF.

V and J are TRBV27 and TRBJ2-2; D tentatively fits TRBD1 or TRBD2 (6 bases each). V was trimmed by 4 bases and J by 7 bases, leaving 16 bases between them. Looked up from germline, CDR1 is MNHEY and CDR2 is SMNVEV (reference sequence). CDR3 length: 15 amino acids. The CDR3 bases are TGTGCCAGCAGTTCTAACTCAAGGGGGGTCGGGGAGCTGTTTTTT. Amino acid sequence: CASSSNSRGVGELFF.

The CDR3 sequence is CASSPTIRAVYQETQYF. The CDR3 nucleotides read TGCGCCAGCAGCCCAACAATCCGAGCGGTGTACCAAGAGACCCAGTACTTC. This chain joins TRBV5-1 and TRBJ2-5; D may be TRBD2 (5 bases). CDR3 length: 17 amino acids. Germline-derived CDR1 and CDR2 are SGHRS and YFSETQ. V lost 4 bases to trimming and J lost 0 bases, with 19 bases between them.

The V and J genes are TRBV5-1 and TRBJ2-1; no clear D gene. This CDR3 contains 13 residues. Looked up from germline, CDR1 is SGHRS and CDR2 is YFSETQ. V lost 0 bases and J 7 bases, leaving 8 bases between the germline ends. The CDR3 is CASSLVAENEQFF. The CDR3 region has the DNA TGCGCCAGCAGCTTGGTTGCGGAAAATGAGCAGTTCTTC.

This chain uses TRBV9 with TRBJ2-1; 14 bases are shared with TRBD2. CDR3 size: 17 residues. Germline V gene sequence: CDR1 SGDLS, CDR2 YYNGEE. V lost 4 bases to trimming and J lost 6 bases; unmatched junction nucleotides: 9. The CDR3 region has the DNA TGTGCCAGCAGCCCGAGACTAGCGGGAGGGCCCGGCAATGAGCAGTTCTTC. Translating gives CASSPRLAGGPGNEQFF.

The chain uses TRBV5-1 and TRBJ2-1; 10 nucleotides agree with TRBD1. Germline V CDR1 and CDR2: SGHRS, YFSETQ. V shed 0 bases and J 6 bases; nucleotides not matched to a gene: 6. The CDR3 is 16 amino acids. CDR3 amino acids: CASSLVGDRGPNEQFF. DNA of the CDR3: TGCGCCAGCAGCTTGGTGGGTGACAGGGGGCCCAATGAGCAGTTCTTC.

As concerns this clone: The same CDR3 is also encoded by other DNA sequences in this sample. This chain joins TRBV20-1 and TRBJ2-7; D gene uncertain. Germline V CDR1 and CDR2: DFQATT, SNEGSKA (reference sequence). The CDR3 extends over 11 amino acids. Trimming removed 7 bases from V and 0 bases from J, with 7 bases in between. CDR3 DNA: TGCAGTGGGGCAGGCTCCTACGAGCAGTACTTC. It translates to CSGAGSYEQYF.

This chain connects TRBV6-5 to TRBJ1-2; D possibly corresponds to TRBD1 (5 bases). The CDR3 has 13 amino acids. Germline V gene lookup returns CDR1 MNHEY and CDR2 SVGAGI. V gave up 6 bases and J gave up 4 bases, with 12 bases separating them. This CDR3 reads CASRRQPTYGYTF. As DNA, the CDR3 is TGTGCCAGCAGGCGACAGCCAACCTATGGCTACACCTTC.

The genes are TRBV4-2 and TRBJ1-4; D gene ambiguous. The CDR3 has 13 residues. Germline values: CDR1 LGHNA, CDR2 YNFKEQ. V was trimmed by 4 bases and J by 8 bases, leaving 11 bases between them. The CDR3 DNA sequence: TGTGCCAGCAGCCCCCCATCTTGGGAAAAACTGTTTTTT. It is translated as CASSPPSWEKLFF.

The rearrangement links TRBV6-1 to TRBJ2-7, with 10 bases fitting TRBD2. The V and J ends lost 11 bases and 2 bases, in that order; junction bases with no gene match: 6. Germline CDR1 is MNHNS and CDR2 is SASEGT. The CDR3 consists of 13 residues. This chain's CDR3 is CAGRTSGTYEQYF. In nucleotides, the CDR3 is TGTGCCGGGAGGACTAGCGGAACCTACGAGCAGTACTTC.